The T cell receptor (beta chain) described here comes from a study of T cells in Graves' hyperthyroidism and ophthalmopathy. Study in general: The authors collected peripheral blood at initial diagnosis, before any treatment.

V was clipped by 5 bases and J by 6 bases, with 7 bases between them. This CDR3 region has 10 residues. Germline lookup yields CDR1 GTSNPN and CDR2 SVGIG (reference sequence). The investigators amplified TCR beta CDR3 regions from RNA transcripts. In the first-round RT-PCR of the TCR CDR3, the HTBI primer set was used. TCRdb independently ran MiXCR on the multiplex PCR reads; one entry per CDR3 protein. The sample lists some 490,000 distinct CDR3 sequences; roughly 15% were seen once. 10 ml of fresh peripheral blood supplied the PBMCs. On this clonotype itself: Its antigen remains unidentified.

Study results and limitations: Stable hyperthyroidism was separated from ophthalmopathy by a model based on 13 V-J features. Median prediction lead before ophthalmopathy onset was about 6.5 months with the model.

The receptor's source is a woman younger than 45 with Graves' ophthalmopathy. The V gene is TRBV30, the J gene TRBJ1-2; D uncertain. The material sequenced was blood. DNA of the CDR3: TGTGCCTGGGTCCGTAATGGCTACACCTTC. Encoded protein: CAWVRNGYTF.